These 23 T cell receptor beta chains share one sample of origin, sequenced in a study of circulating and synovial CD4+ cells in juvenile arthritis. Repertoires were generated with immunoSEQ multiplex PCR, while TCRdb's copy carries only in-frame clones and drops some. The sample lists tens of thousands of clones; about 93% were seen once. The sequencing sample was made of CD4+ T cells from blood. These receptors came from a human donor with juvenile idiopathic arthritis.

This chain links TRBV28 with TRBJ2-7; no clear D gene. Trimming took off 1 base at V and 4 bases at J, with 5 bases between the two ends. Germline-derived CDR1 and CDR2 are MDHEN and SYDVKM. The CDR3 has 12 amino acids. The CDR3 coding sequence is TGTGCCAGCAGTTTATACTGGTACGAGCAGTACTTC. Translated: CASSLYWYEQYF.

J is TRBJ1-3 and V is TRBV28; 10 bases line up with TRBD1. CDR3 length: 15 amino acids. After removal of 4 bases from V and 7 bases from J, the junction contained 7 bases not matched to a gene. Germline lookup yields CDR1 MDHEN and CDR2 SYDVKM. In DNA form, the CDR3 reads TGTGCCAGCAGTTCATTGACAGGGGGCATTAACACCATATATTTT. Translation gives CASSSLTGGINTIYF.

A single count supports this clone. The chain couples TRBV30 to TRBJ1-5; 7 bases align to TRBD1. The CDR3 extends over 13 amino acids. V was clipped by 0 bases and J by 9 bases; unmatched bases: 5. Germline V gives CDR1 GTSNPN, CDR2 SVGIG (reference sequence). The CDR3 DNA is TGTGCCTGGAGTGTACAGGGGACACCGCCCCAGCATTTT. This gives the protein CAWSVQGTPPQHF.

This chain joins TRBV28 and TRBJ1-3; D call uncertain. The V end lost 8 bases, the J end lost 4 bases, and 12 bases lay between the germline ends. The CDR3 covers 13 residues. Per germline, CDR1 MDHEN and CDR2 SYDVKM. CDR3 in DNA: TGTGCCAGCCTGAGGGTCCCCGGAAACACCATATATTTT. Translation gives CASLRVPGNTIYF.

This sequence joins TRBV7-8 and TRBJ2-4; tentatively, D is TRBD2 (5 bases). V lost 0 bases to trimming and J lost 8 bases, with 11 bases between them. Per the germline V gene, CDR1 is SGHVS and CDR2 is FQNEAQ. The CDR3 totals 14 residues. The CDR3 is CASSLAASRDIQYF. CDR3 DNA: TGTGCCAGCAGCTTAGCGGCTAGCCGTGACATTCAGTACTTC.

The CDR3 region has the DNA TGTGCCAGCAGCCCTGGGAGGGGAGGCGACAATGAGCAGTTCTTC. Protein sequence: CASSPGRGGDNEQFF. The chain links TRBV7-2 to TRBJ2-1, with TRBD2 matching 7 bases. Germline assignment: CDR1 SGHTA and CDR2 FQGNSA. The CDR3 runs 15 residues. The V gene end was trimmed by 5 bases and the J gene end by 5 bases; junction bases not matched to a gene: 9.

This chain uses TRBV5-1 with TRBJ2-1, with 9 bases that match TRBD2. The ends lost 2 bases at V and 6 bases at J; junction bases unmatched: 6. The length of the CDR3 is 15 residues. Germline CDR1 and CDR2: SGHRS and YFSETQ. DNA for the CDR3: TGCGCCAGCAGCTTCCTAATTAGCGGGAGCAATGAGCAGTTCTTC. It yields the protein CASSFLISGSNEQFF.

The chain combines TRBV2 with TRBJ1-2, with D uncertain. The CDR3 sequence is 13 residues long. Per germline, CDR1 SNHLY and CDR2 FYNNEI. Trimming left V 1 base short and J 7 bases short, with 10 bases between. The CDR3 reads CASSEGGSGGYTF. CDR3 bases: TGTGCCAGCAGTGAAGGTGGGAGCGGTGGCTACACCTTC.

The V and J genes are TRBV4-1 and TRBJ2-7, with TRBD1 identical over 11 bases. The J segment lost 6 bases and the V segment lost 4 bases, leaving 2 bases of the junction unmatched. The V gene's germline CDR1 is MGHRA and CDR2 YSYEKL. The CDR3 length is 13 residues. CDR3 sequence reads: CASSRDRGVEQYF. CDR3 DNA: TGCGCCAGCAGCCGGGACAGGGGGGTCGAGCAGTACTTC.

V and J are TRBV27 and TRBJ2-2; the match to TRBD1 covers 7 bases. The CDR3 has 15 amino acids. Per the germline V gene, CDR1 is MNHEY and CDR2 is SMNVEV (reference sequence). Germline trimming cut 2 bases from V and 6 bases from J; bases unmatched to any gene: 6. The CDR3 loop is CASSLKGALAGELFF. The CDR3 DNA is TGTGCCAGCAGTTTAAAGGGGGCGTTAGCCGGGGAGCTGTTTTTT.

The chain combines TRBV6-1 with TRBJ2-1; 8 bases fit TRBD2. The V gene's germline CDR1 is MNHNS and CDR2 SASEGT. The J segment lost 9 bases and the V segment lost 3 bases, leaving 10 bases of the junction unmatched. The CDR3 length is 15 residues. CDR3 coding DNA: TGTGCCAGCAGTGACTTCCAGCGGGAGATGGGTGAGCAGTTCTTC. The encoded protein is CASSDFQREMGEQFF.

The chain employs TRBV14 and TRBJ1-2; TRBD1 is a possible D gene (6 bases). Germline CDR1 and CDR2: SGHDN and FVKESK. Trimming stripped 4 bases from V and 8 bases from J, with 23 bases between. There are 16 residues in the CDR3. CDR3 bases: TGTGCCAGCAGCCCTATTGGGGGCCCCCTTTTTAGCGGCTACACCTTC. The encoded protein is CASSPIGGPLFSGYTF.

The rearrangement links TRBV5-8 to TRBJ1-4; the D gene is possibly TRBD1 (5 bases). The CDR3 covers 15 residues. Germline loops: CDR1 SGHTS, CDR2 YDEGEE. V gave up 3 bases and J gave up 8 bases, with 17 bases separating them. The CDR3: CASSYQGMGREKLFF. DNA of the CDR3: TGTGCCAGCAGCTATCAGGGTATGGGGCGAGAAAAACTGTTTTTT.

The genes are TRBV28 and TRBJ1-1; D remains ambiguous. The CDR3 is 15 residues long. Germline CDR1 is MDHEN and CDR2 is SYDVKM. Trimming took off 4 bases at V and 0 bases at J, with 12 bases between the two ends. The CDR3 region has the DNA TGTGCCAGCAGTTCTGGCGGCACTGTGAACACTGAAGCTTTCTTT. Amino acids: CASSSGGTVNTEAFF.

The V gene is TRBV12-5, the J gene TRBJ2-1, with 13 bases aligning to TRBD2. V shed 5 bases and J 10 bases; nucleotides not matched to a gene: 5. Germline CDR1 LGHNT, CDR2 FRNRAP. The CDR3 runs 14 residues. CDR3 DNA: TGTGCTAGTGGTCCTGGACTAGCGGGAGACGAGCAGTTCTTC. Translated: CASGPGLAGDEQFF.

The V call is TRBV27, the J call TRBJ2-1; D is uncertain. Germline V lookup: CDR1 MNHEY, CDR2 SMNVEV (reference sequence). The V end lost 2 bases, the J end lost 0 bases, and 8 bases lay between the germline ends. The CDR3 totals 15 residues. The CDR3 sequence: CASSLRANSYNEQFF. Written as DNA, the CDR3 is TGTGCCAGCAGTTTAAGAGCGAACTCCTACAATGAGCAGTTCTTC.

The chain joins TRBV6-1 to TRBJ1-5; the D gene is possibly TRBD1 (5 bases). Trimming cost V 1 base and J 7 bases, with 14 bases left between them. CDR3 length: 15 amino acids. Germline values: CDR1 MNHNS, CDR2 SASEGT. The CDR3 DNA reads TGTGCCAGCAGTGAAGAGCGGGGGAACGCCCAGCCCCAGCATTTT. Translated: CASSEERGNAQPQHF.

The CDR3 region is CATVADGLSGNTIYF. The CDR3 coding sequence is TGTGCCACCGTAGCGGACGGCCTCTCTGGAAACACCATATATTTT. V usage is TRBV19 and J usage is TRBJ1-3; D is uncertain. Germline V gene data show CDR1 as LNHDA and CDR2 as SQIVND (reference sequence). Trimming removed 10 bases at V and 0 bases at J, with 16 bases between. This CDR3 is 15 amino acids long. The full variable domain, its missing parts supplied by reference TRBV19 and TRBJ1-3, is DGGITQSPKYLFRKEGQNVTLSCEQNLNHDAMYWYRQDPGQGLRLIYYSQIVNDFQKGDIAEGYSVSREKKESFPLTVTSAQKNPTAFYLCATVADGLSGNTIYFGEGSWLTVV.

The rearrangement links TRBV9 to TRBJ1-1, with 10 bases that match TRBD1. The ends lost 0 bases at V and 7 bases at J; junction bases unmatched: 6. The CDR3 runs 15 residues. Germline V CDR1 and CDR2: SGDLS, YYNGEE. CDR3 loop: CASSVGPTGGSEAFF. The CDR3 DNA is TGTGCCAGCAGCGTAGGCCCGACAGGGGGCAGTGAAGCTTTCTTT.

This clone was seen only once. This chain uses TRBV5-1 with TRBJ1-1; possibly TRBD1 for D (6 bases). Trimming took 0 bases from V and 3 from J, leaving 12 bases between them. The V gene's germline CDR1 is SGHRS and CDR2 YFSETQ. The CDR3 spans 15 residues. CDR3 sequence (DNA): TGCGCCAGCAGCTTGGCTTGGGACAAAGACACTGAAGCTTTCTTT. As protein: CASSLAWDKDTEAFF.

This clone is a singleton in its sample. The chain is built from TRBV5-5 and TRBJ1-2; D may be TRBD1 (6 bases). Trimming left V 3 bases short and J 4 bases short, with 16 bases between. The length of the CDR3 is 15 residues. The germline V gene has CDR1 SGHKS and CDR2 YYEKEE (reference sequence). CDR3 nucleotides: TGTGCCAGCAGCTCCGGGGCGGGGGGCGGCTATGGCTACACCTTC. Protein: CASSSGAGGGYGYTF.

The chain combines TRBV7-9 with TRBJ2-7; D gene ambiguous. Looked up from germline, CDR1 is SEHNR and CDR2 is FQNEAQ (reference sequence). This CDR3 is built from 13 residues. The V gene lost 3 bases and the J gene lost 7 bases, with 13 bases spanning the gap. The CDR3 region has the DNA TGTGCCAGCAGCTTGACCGTTCCGAGGGAGCAGTACTTC. This encodes CASSLTVPREQYF.

The CDR3 here is CSVEDPLQGDSTYEQYF. The CDR3, as DNA: TGCAGCGTTGAAGATCCCCTACAGGGAGATTCAACCTACGAGCAGTACTTC. The chain combines TRBV29-1 with TRBJ2-7, with D perhaps matching TRBD1 (6 bases). V was trimmed by 0 bases and J by 2 bases, leaving 20 bases between them. The V gene's germline CDR1 is SQVTM and CDR2 ANQGSEA. The CDR3 length is 17 residues.